The rows below give T cell receptor beta chains drawn from one sample of a study of regulatory T cells in long-lasting Graves disease. In TCRdb, the multiplex PCR reads were re-called with MiXCR into one record per CDR3 protein. The repertoire includes about 450,000 distinct CDR3 sequences, 13% to 15% of them detected once, and more than 15% sits in the top ten. This same sample was also taken into another study, of T cells in Graves' hyperthyroidism and ophthalmopathy.

Sample: peripheral blood mononuclear cells (PBMCs), taken at new diagnosis, from a patient treated with antithyroid drugs. These receptors originate from a woman aged 45-65 years with Graves disease. CDR3s include the opening cysteine and the closing phenylalanine or tryptophan. A D gene is named only where the DNA matches it firmly. Clone size is not always given. Where it is, it says once, few, many or a class for expanded clones.

clone size | J gene | V gene | D gene | CDR3 DNA | CDR3 protein
many | TRBJ2-1 | TRBV10-3 | - | TGTGCCATCAGTGAGTCGCGAGTCCCCAATGAGCAGTTCTTC | CAISESRVPNEQFF
few | TRBJ1-4 | TRBV30 | TRBD1 | TGTGCCTGGAGCCACCCAGGGGGGGCTAATGAAAAACTGTTTTTT | CAWSHPGGANEKLFF
- | TRBJ2-7 | TRBV27 | - | TGTGCCAGCAGCAAAGGTCACATCAGCTCCTACGAGCAGTACTTC | CASSKGHISSYEQYF
many | TRBJ2-1 | TRBV7-9 | - | TGTGCCAGCAGCCCTACCCCCGCGGATGAGCAGTTCTTC | CASSPTPADEQFF
- | TRBJ2-5 | TRBV5-1 | TRBD1 | TGCGCCAGCAGCTTGGTGGGACAGGGTTGGCGGGAGACCCAGTACTTC | CASSLVGQGWRETQYF
- | TRBJ2-1 | TRBV9 | TRBD1 | TGTGCCAGCAGAACAGGGGGCTCGGATGAGCAGTTCTTC | CASRTGGSDEQFF
many | TRBJ2-7 | TRBV28 | - | TGTGCCAGCAGTCCTTGGGTCGGCAGCGAATCCTACGAGCAGTACTTC | CASSPWVGSESYEQYF
many | TRBJ1-5 | TRBV28 | - | TGTGCCAGCGGTTTCCAGGGAAATCAGCCCCAGCATTTT | CASGFQGNQPQHF
many | TRBJ2-7 | TRBV28 | TRBD1 | TGTGCCAGCACCGACAGGGACGAGCAGTACTTC | CASTDRDEQYF
few | TRBJ2-1 | TRBV5-1 | TRBD2 | TGCGCCAGCAGCCGGCGGGGGGGAACCACCATGGAGTACAATGAGCAGTTCTTC | CASSRRGGTTMEYNEQFF
few | TRBJ2-3 | TRBV6-1 | - | TGTGCCAGCAGCCCATCGGAGAATACGCAGTATTTT | CASSPSENTQYF
- | TRBJ2-3 | TRBV4-2 | - | TGTGCCAGCAGCCAAGTGGCGGGGGCTAGCACAGATACGCAGTATTTT | CASSQVAGASTDTQYF
many | TRBJ1-6 | TRBV9 | - | TGTGCCAGCAGCGTAGCTGGGGCGAGTAATTCACCCCTCCACTTT | CASSVAGASNSPLHF
many | TRBJ1-2 | TRBV30 | - | TGTGCCTGGAGTGGGTACGGCACTAACTATGGCTACACCTTC | CAWSGYGTNYGYTF
- | TRBJ2-1 | TRBV13 | TRBD2 | TGTGCCAGCACACCTCGGACTAGCGGCAATGAGCAGTTCTTC | CASTPRTSGNEQFF
- | TRBJ1-2 | TRBV2 | - | TGTGCCAGCAGCGCCGACGGGGACTATGGCTACACCTTC | CASSADGDYGYTF
many | TRBJ2-2 | TRBV12-3/TRBV12-4 | TRBD2 | TGTGCCAGCAGTTGGCGCGGGAGCGGGGGGACCGGGGAGCTGTTTTTT | CASSWRGSGGTGELFF
many | TRBJ2-5 | TRBV28 | TRBD2 | TGTGCCACCGCAGGGAGCGGGAAACTTGAGACCCAGTACTTC | CATAGSGKLETQYF
few | TRBJ2-2 | TRBV28 | TRBD2 | TGTGCCAGCAGTTTACGCCCGGGACTAGCGGGCCAAGGGAGGACCGGGGAGCTGTTTTTT | CASSLRPGLAGQGRTGELFF
many | TRBJ2-7 | TRBV2 | - | TGTGCCAGCAGAGACCCAAGAATACAGGCCTACGAGCAGTACTTC | CASRDPRIQAYEQYF
many | TRBJ2-5 | TRBV7-9 | TRBD2 | TGTGCCAGCAGCGGGGGACTAACGGAAGAGACCCAGTACTTC | CASSGGLTEETQYF
many | TRBJ2-1 | TRBV5-1 | TRBD1 | TGCGCCAGCAGGACAGGGAGCTCCTACAATGAGCAGTTCTTC | CASRTGSSYNEQFF
- | TRBJ2-3 | TRBV20-1 | - | TGCAGTGCTAGAGATCTTAGGCTAGACCGTGGCTGGGCTACAGATACGCAGTATTTT | CSARDLRLDRGWATDTQYF
- | TRBJ2-5 | TRBV20-1 | - | TGCAGTGCTAGCGGGACTCGTAAAGAGACCCAGTACTTC | CSASGTRKETQYF
once | TRBJ2-3 | TRBV10-3 | TRBD2 | TGTGCCTCCAAACCAGGACTAGCGGGGACAGATACGCAGTATTTT | CASKPGLAGTDTQYF
- | TRBJ2-7 | TRBV5-5 | - | TGTGCCAGCAGCGCGGAGGCAGGGTATTTCAACGAGCAGTACTTC | CASSAEAGYFNEQYF
- | TRBJ2-5 | TRBV5-1 | TRBD2 | TGCGCCAGCAGCTTGGTCCTAGCGGGAGGCCGGCAAGAGACCCAGTACTTC | CASSLVLAGGRQETQYF
- | TRBJ2-1 | TRBV5-1 | TRBD2 | TGCGCCAGCAGCTTGGATGGGACTAGCGGGGCGGGGAGGTCCTACAATGAGCAGTTCTTC | CASSLDGTSGAGRSYNEQFF
many | TRBJ1-5 | TRBV2 | - | TGTGCCAGCAGTGAAGCGTTGAGGGGGAATCAGCCCCAGCATTTT | CASSEALRGNQPQHF
- | TRBJ2-2 | TRBV7-7 | - | TGTGCCAGCAGCTTAGAGGCCTTTGAGGGCGGGGAGCTGTTTTTT | CASSLEAFEGGELFF
many | TRBJ2-7 | TRBV27 | TRBD2 | TGTGCCAGCAGCGGGACTAGCGGGAGTCAGTCCTACGAGCAGTACTTC | CASSGTSGSQSYEQYF
- | TRBJ2-7 | TRBV5-1 | TRBD1 | TGCGCCAGCAGCTTGACGCCCCAGGGGGTATCCTACGAGCAGTACTTC | CASSLTPQGVSYEQYF
many | TRBJ1-4 | TRBV12-3/TRBV12-4 | - | TGTGCCAGCACGGGAGCTGGGGAAAAACTGTTTTTT | CASTGAGEKLFF
few | TRBJ2-7 | TRBV6-1 | - | TGTGCCAGCAGCGGCCAAGGGGTACGGTTCTACGAGCAGTACTTC | CASSGQGVRFYEQYF
- | TRBJ2-7 | TRBV6-1 | TRBD2 | TGTGCCAGCACCTCAATTAGGGGGAGCCTAGCGGGAGGGTCGCCCTACGAGCAGTACTTC | CASTSIRGSLAGGSPYEQYF
- | TRBJ2-3 | TRBV12-3/TRBV12-4 | TRBD1 | TGTGCCAGCGAAAGGGACAGGGGGGTAGATACGCAGTATTTT | CASERDRGVDTQYF
- | TRBJ2-1 | TRBV18 | TRBD2 | TGTGCCAGCTCACCACAAGCGGGATTGGTCAATGAGCAGTTCTTC | CASSPQAGLVNEQFF
few | TRBJ2-1 | TRBV5-1 | TRBD2 | TGCGCCAGCAGCTGGGGACTAGCGGAAGACTCCTACAATGAGCAGTCCTTC | CASSWGLAEDSYNEQSF
few | TRBJ1-6 | TRBV5-1 | - | TGCGCCAGCAGCTATGACCAGGGAGGGGATGGTTCACCCCTCCACTTT | CASSYDQGGDGSPLHF
many | TRBJ1-1 | TRBV29-1 | - | TGCAGCGCCCGGGGGCCGATGAACACTGAAGCTTTCTTT | CSARGPMNTEAFF
few | TRBJ1-1 | TRBV5-1 | TRBD1 | TGCGCCAGCAGCTTGCACAGGGGGCCCGCCGAGGCTGAAGCTTTCTTT | CASSLHRGPAEAEAFF
- | TRBJ2-2 | TRBV27 | - | TGTGCCAGCAGTTTATTACGCCGGGCGAACACCGGGGAGCTGTTTTTT | CASSLLRRANTGELFF
many | TRBJ2-7 | TRBV7-9 | TRBD1 | TGTGCCAGCAAAGGGGACAGGGGAGGCGAGCAGTACTTC | CASKGDRGGEQYF
- | TRBJ1-1 | TRBV9 | - | TGTGCCAGCAGCGTAGAACAGTCCTCGGGTACTGAAGCTTTCTTT | CASSVEQSSGTEAFF
many | TRBJ2-2 | TRBV7-8 | - | TGTGCCAGCAGCTTAGGCGACTTTGCCGGGGAGCTGTTTTTT | CASSLGDFAGELFF